Listed here is a single T cell receptor beta chain. Its antigen is as yet unknown. Individual cDNA molecules each received unique molecular identifiers attached to them. In TCRdb, the 5' RACE reads were re-called with MiXCR into one record per CDR3 protein. Among approximately 69,000 distinct CDR3 sequences listed, about an eighth were seen once. This sample is drawn from a study of early T cells in non-severe SARS-CoV-2 infection. At the level of the study: Whole-blood bulk RNA, unsorted, was sequenced, and chains were unpaired. Study-level points and caveats: Private and CD4 specificities were missed by VDJdb matching, which favored anti-spike CD8 responses.

The sample taken for sequencing was whole blood. The source is an adult who was a healthcare worker with PCR-confirmed SARS-CoV-2 infection or an uninfected control (not recorded which).

CDR3 in amino acids: CASSWPDRGEHYEQYF. Here the CDR3 DNA reads TGTGCCAGCAGCTGGCCGGACAGGGGTGAGCACTACGAGCAGTACTTC. The chain recombines TRBV5-5 with TRBJ2-7; 9 nucleotides align to TRBD1. V trimming: 3 bases; J trimming: 3 bases; junction bases outside the gene matches: 10. Germline V gives CDR1 SGHKS, CDR2 YYEKEE (reference sequence). The CDR3 has 16 amino acids.